This T cell receptor beta chain is from a study of PD-1 blockade in classical Hodgkin lymphoma. Time point of the sample: cycle 4 day 1 (C4D1), after 6 weeks of nivolumab. Exposure to brentuximab vedotin varied, and each patient had relapsed following autologous stem cell transplantation. Produced via immunoSEQ multiplex PCR; TCRdb's table is partial and in-frame only. Of about 25,000 clones listed, approximately 67% are singletons. Trimming removed 9 bases from V and 4 bases from J, with 19 bases in between. CDR1 and CDR2 (germline): MDHEN, SYDVKM. The CDR3 has 15 amino acids. Remarks on this clone: Its matching antigen is unknown.

General study points: Undefined causes, possibly disease activity or prior therapy, underlie the repertoire differences. Similar baseline diversity was found in complete responders and newly diagnosed patients. Some patients began nivolumab under 1 year after ASCT. These patients were excluded from later analyses. Relative to healthy donors, newly diagnosed patients reportedly had lower baseline TCR diversity, which was reported as lower still in relapsed/refractory patients.

This material consisted of peripheral blood mononuclear cells (PBMCs), taken before the fourth cycle of nivolumab. This TCR was sampled from a human donor with classical Hodgkin lymphoma. V gene TRBV28 combines with J gene TRBJ1-5, with no clear D. As DNA, the CDR3 is TGTGCCAGTTCGTTTACCGGGTCCCCAAATCAGCCCCAGCATTTT. This gives the protein CASSFTGSPNQPQHF.